These 31 T cell receptor beta chains originate from one sample sequenced in a study of T cells after yellow fever vaccination. Via MiXCR, TCRdb re-called the 5' RACE reads, giving one row per CDR3 protein. The sample carries about 550,000 distinct CDR3 sequences, 15% to 20% recorded once. This specimen consisted of PBMCs, obtained 15 days after the yellow fever booster vaccination. Every receptor here comes from a man aged 25 to 40 who received the YFV17D yellow fever vaccine.

The V and J genes are TRBV29-1 and TRBJ2-7, with no clear D. Trimming took 4 bases from V and 3 from J, leaving 13 bases between them. CDR1 is SQVTM, CDR2 ANQGSEA, per germline. The CDR3 sequence is 13 residues long. The CDR3 DNA reads as TGCAGCGTTGCCGGCGACATGGTCTACGAGCAGTACTTC. Residues: CSVAGDMVYEQYF.

This clonotype turned up a few times. The chain joins TRBV28 to TRBJ2-7; 7 nucleotides line up with TRBD1. Germline V CDR1 and CDR2: MDHEN, SYDVKM. V gave up 4 bases and J gave up 4 bases; unmatched junction bases: 10. This CDR3 is 15 amino acids long. CDR3 loop: CASSSPGTAFYEQYF. The CDR3 nucleotides read TGTGCCAGCAGTTCCCCCGGGACAGCGTTTTACGAGCAGTACTTC.

This clonotype was counted a few times. The rearrangement uses TRBV6-1 and TRBJ2-1, with 12 bases matching TRBD2. V was pared by 0 bases and J by 8 bases, with 8 bases of the junction left unmatched. Germline V gene lookup returns CDR1 MNHNS and CDR2 SASEGT. This CDR3 has 17 amino acids. CDR3 loop: CASSEARLAGVRDEQFF. In nucleotides, the CDR3 is TGTGCCAGCAGTGAAGCGCGACTAGCGGGAGTCAGGGATGAGCAGTTCTTC.

This clonotype was recorded a few times. The V call is TRBV7-6, the J call TRBJ2-3; perhaps TRBD2 as D (6 bases). The V gene's germline CDR1 is SGHVS and CDR2 FNYEAQ. With 5 bases removed from V and 6 bases from J, the gap between germline ends came to 15 bases. This CDR3 region has 14 residues. Here the CDR3 reads CASSLPGVSDTQYF. The CDR3 coding sequence is TGTGCCAGCAGCCTCCCGGGAGTCTCGGATACGCAGTATTTT.

This clonotype was detected only a few times. J is TRBJ2-7 and V is TRBV3-1, with a tentative D call TRBD2 (5 bases). Germline assignment: CDR1 LGHDT and CDR2 YNNKEL (reference sequence). The CDR3 length is 14 residues. Trimming took 1 base from V and 3 from J, leaving 10 bases between them. This CDR3 is CASSQASAGYEQYF. CDR3 DNA sequence: TGTGCCAGCAGCCAAGCCTCGGCGGGCTACGAGCAGTACTTC.

The chain is built from TRBV5-1 and TRBJ2-1, with D perhaps TRBD1 (6 bases). Germline V gene lookup returns CDR1 SGHRS and CDR2 YFSETQ. The CDR3 consists of 16 residues. V lost 0 bases and J lost 0, with 10 bases in between. As DNA, the CDR3 is TGCGCCAGCAGCTTGGCAGGGGCAAGCTCCTACAATGAGCAGTTCTTC. Its protein product is CASSLAGASSYNEQFF.

The V call is TRBV7-2, the J call TRBJ2-7; a possible D gene is TRBD1 (6 bases). The germline V and J ends were trimmed by 5 bases and 3 bases, with 14 bases remaining between them. The CDR3 loop spans 14 amino acids. From germline, CDR1 is SGHTA and CDR2 FQGNSA. CDR3 bases: TGTGCCAGCAGCAAAACAGGGTTGAGCTACGAGCAGTACTTC. Encoded protein: CASSKTGLSYEQYF. Together with reference TRBV7-2 and TRBJ2-7, the CDR3 gives the full variable domain: GAGVSQSPSNKVTEKGKDVELRCDPISGHTALYWYRQSLGQGLEFLIYFQGNSAPDKSGLPSDRFSAERTGGSVSTLTIQRTQQEDSAVYLCASSKTGLSYEQYFGPGTRLTVT.

V gene TRBV7-2 combines with J gene TRBJ1-5; no firm D call. V was clipped by 1 base and J by 7 bases, with 8 bases between them. The CDR3 runs to 13 residues. Germline CDR1 SGHTA, CDR2 FQGNSA. CDR3 in DNA: TGTGCCAGCAGCTTAGAGCCCTTCCAGCCCCAGCATTTT. It encodes CASSLEPFQPQHF.

This CDR3 is CSVDYTDTQYF. The CDR3 nucleotides read TGCAGCGTTGACTACACAGATACGCAGTATTTT. The chain joins TRBV29-1 to TRBJ2-3; D gene ambiguous. The germline V and J ends were trimmed by 3 bases and 2 bases, with 3 bases remaining between them. The CDR3 has 11 amino acids. Germline lookup yields CDR1 SQVTM and CDR2 ANQGSEA.

On this clonotype itself: One end of the junction varies from germline; a read error may be responsible. The rearrangement links TRBV7-9 to TRBJ1-4; D is uncertain. The CDR3 spans 12 residues. Germline-derived CDR1 and CDR2 are SEHNR and FQNEAQ (reference sequence). The CDR3 region is CASSLAEGPSVF. The CDR3 DNA follows: TGTGCCAGCAGCTTAGCGGAGGGCCCCTCGGTTTTT.

The sample holds a few counts of this clonotype. This chain joins TRBV5-1 and TRBJ1-6; tentative D call: TRBD1 (5 bases). CDR1 SGHRS and CDR2 YFSETQ come from the germline V gene. V was clipped by 5 bases and J by 0 bases, with 12 bases between them. There are 16 residues in the CDR3. The CDR3 is CASRPEGSSYNSPLHF. As DNA, the CDR3 is TGCGCCAGCAGACCGGAGGGGAGCTCCTATAATTCACCCCTCCACTTT.

This clonotype was recorded a few times. The chain carries TRBV27 and TRBJ2-5, with 14 bases aligning to TRBD2. This CDR3 spans 17 amino acids. CDR1 and CDR2 from the germline V gene are MNHEY and SMNVEV (reference sequence). The V gene end was trimmed by 5 bases and the J gene end by 3 bases; junction bases not matched to a gene: 8. This CDR3 reads CASSRPGLAGVKETQYF. As DNA, the CDR3 is TGTGCCAGCAGTAGGCCGGGACTAGCGGGAGTAAAAGAGACCCAGTACTTC.

The count of this clonotype is one. The J gene is TRBJ2-3, the V gene TRBV20-1; D may be TRBD2 (6 bases). Between the trimmed V and J ends, which lost 0 bases and 2 bases, there was a span of 12 bases. There are 15 residues in the CDR3. The V gene's germline CDR1 is DFQATT and CDR2 SNEGSKA (reference sequence). The CDR3 DNA reads as TGCAGTGCTAGAGATCTCGGCGGGAACACAGATACGCAGTATTTT. Protein sequence: CSARDLGGNTDTQYF.

The rearrangement joins TRBV6-5 to TRBJ2-2; tentative D call: TRBD2 (6 bases). Germline values: CDR1 MNHEY, CDR2 SVGAGI. The CDR3 extends over 17 amino acids. V lost 1 base and J 0 bases, leaving 12 bases between the germline ends. The CDR3 region has the DNA TGTGCCAGCAGTTACTTCAAGCGGGCCACGAACACCGGGGAGCTGTTTTTT. Its protein product is CASSYFKRATNTGELFF.

This clonotype has a handful of counts. This chain connects TRBV15 to TRBJ2-3; D gene uncertain. Germline CDR1 is LNHNV and CDR2 is YYDKDF (reference sequence). Trimming pared 2 bases from V and 6 bases from J, leaving 12 bases between. The CDR3 sequence is 14 residues long. The DNA for the CDR3 is TGTGCCACCAGCAGAACTTTTTTTCCGGATACGCAGTATTTT. Residues: CATSRTFFPDTQYF.

The gene calls are TRBV28 and TRBJ2-4; the D gene is possibly TRBD1 (5 bases). Germline V lookup: CDR1 MDHEN, CDR2 SYDVKM. V was trimmed by 6 bases and J by 7 bases, leaving 19 bases between them. The CDR3 is 15 amino acids. CDR3 protein: CASSLPATSGNIQYF. The CDR3 DNA is TGTGCCAGCAGCCTTCCCGCCACCTCAGGGAACATTCAGTACTTC.

This clonotype was counted only a few times. V usage is TRBV10-2 and J usage is TRBJ2-1, with TRBD2 matching 10 bases. The CDR3 spans 17 residues. Germline V CDR1 and CDR2: WSHSY, SAAADI. V was pared by 4 bases and J by 5 bases, with 11 bases of the junction left unmatched. The DNA of the CDR3 is TGCGCCAGCAGTGTCCCTAGCGGGAGTATCCGCGACAATGAGCAGTTCTTC. Encoded protein: CASSVPSGSIRDNEQFF.

The chain combines TRBV3-1 with TRBJ1-1; TRBD1 agrees at 8 bases. The V and J ends lost 10 bases and 6 bases, in that order; junction bases with no gene match: 22. Germline V gene data show CDR1 as LGHDT and CDR2 as YNNKEL (reference sequence). The CDR3 is 17 residues long. The CDR3 reads CATCQEGQGAPSAEAFF. Written as DNA, the CDR3 is TGTGCCACCTGCCAAGAAGGGCAGGGGGCGCCTTCGGCTGAAGCTTTCTTT.

The chain uses TRBV3-1 and TRBJ2-1, with 8 nucleotides matching TRBD1. The ends lost 3 bases at V and 7 bases at J; junction bases unmatched: 2. The germline gives CDR1 LGHDT, CDR2 YNNKEL (reference sequence). The CDR3 extends over 13 amino acids. Here the CDR3 reads CASSQDRVNEQFF. The DNA of the CDR3 is TGTGCCAGCAGCCAGGACAGGGTAAATGAGCAGTTCTTC.

This chain connects TRBV19 to TRBJ1-2; D possibly corresponds to TRBD1 (5 bases). V dropped 7 bases and J dropped 8 bases, with 11 bases sitting between them. Germline V gene data show CDR1 as LNHDA and CDR2 as SQIVND (reference sequence). This CDR3 is built from 11 residues. This CDR3 reads CASTTGGGYTF. In nucleotides, the CDR3 is TGTGCCAGTACCACAGGAGGCGGCTACACCTTC.

In DNA, the CDR3 is TGTGCCATTAGAAGCGAGCCTACCACAGATACGCAGTATTTT. Translated: CAIRSEPTTDTQYF. This rearrangement joins TRBV10-3 to TRBJ2-3; D gene unclear. The V end was cut by 9 bases, the J end by 2 bases, with 15 bases between. Germline V lookup: CDR1 ENHRY, CDR2 SYGVKD. The CDR3 has 14 amino acids.

This chain links TRBV7-8 with TRBJ2-7, with D possibly being TRBD1 (6 bases). Deletions cut 5 bases from V and 5 bases from J, with 19 bases between. CDR3 length: 15 amino acids. From germline, CDR1 is SGHVS and CDR2 FQNEAQ. CDR3 sequence: CASSKSGVGSDEQYF. CDR3 nucleotides: TGTGCCAGCAGCAAATCAGGGGTCGGCAGCGACGAGCAGTACTTC.

Many counts were recorded for this clonotype. The J gene is TRBJ1-1, the V gene TRBV30; D uncertain. The germline V gene has CDR1 GTSNPN and CDR2 SVGIG (reference sequence). The length of the CDR3 is 12 residues. Between the trimmed V and J ends, which lost 0 bases and 7 bases, there was a span of 9 bases. CDR3 amino acids: CAWSVNSNEAFF. The CDR3 DNA reads TGTGCCTGGAGTGTAAATAGTAATGAAGCTTTCTTT. The full variable domain, with the rest looked up from reference TRBV30 and TRBJ1-1, is SQTIHQWPATLVQPVGSPLSLECTVEGTSNPNLYWYRQAAGRGLQLLFYSVGIGQISSEVPQNLSASRPQDRQFILSSKKLLLSDSGFYLCAWSVNSNEAFFGQGTRLTVV.

This clonotype showed up just a few times. The rearrangement links TRBV28 to TRBJ2-5; D is undetermined. This CDR3 comprises 13 residues. V lost 3 bases to trimming and J lost 5 bases, with 10 bases between them. Germline V CDR1 and CDR2: MDHEN, SYDVKM. In nucleotides, the CDR3 is TGTGCCAGCAGTTTTAGGGTGTTGGAGACCCAGTACTTC. The encoded protein is CASSFRVLETQYF.

The gene calls are TRBV5-1 and TRBJ2-5; 10 bases fit TRBD2. CDR1 is SGHRS and CDR2 is YFSETQ in the germline V gene. This CDR3 is 16 amino acids long. The J segment lost 1 base and the V segment lost 0 bases, leaving 3 bases of the junction unmatched. CDR3 region: CASSLGTSGIQETQYF. The CDR3 DNA is TGCGCCAGCAGCTTGGGGACTAGCGGAATCCAAGAGACCCAGTACTTC.

The chain recombines TRBV30 with TRBJ2-6, with 7 bases identical to TRBD1. J lost 4 bases, V lost 6 bases, and 18 bases had no gene match. The germline CDR1 and CDR2 sequences are GTSNPN and SVGIG (reference sequence). The CDR3 runs to 18 residues. CDR3 in DNA: TGTGCCTGCACCATCCAAGGACAGGTAGAGCTCGGGGCCAACGTCCTGACTTTC. As protein: CACTIQGQVELGANVLTF.

This clonotype was seen more than once but under ten times. This chain links TRBV5-6 with TRBJ2-3; weak D call: TRBD1 (6 bases). The CDR3 consists of 13 residues. Germline lookup yields CDR1 SGHDT and CDR2 YYEEEE. Trimming removed 4 bases from V and 6 bases from J, with 12 bases in between. The CDR3 here is CASSLGGWDTQYF. CDR3 sequence (DNA): TGTGCCAGCAGCCTTGGGGGCTGGGATACGCAGTATTTT.

This clonotype appeared a few times. The chain has TRBV7-8 and TRBJ2-4; no clear D gene. V dropped 1 base and J dropped 6 bases, with 13 bases sitting between them. Looked up from germline, CDR1 is SGHVS and CDR2 is FQNEAQ. CDR3 length: 15 residues. The CDR3: CASSLEASPGNIQYF. Written as DNA, the CDR3 is TGTGCCAGCAGCTTAGAGGCCTCGCCGGGAAACATTCAGTACTTC.

The V gene is TRBV7-9, the J gene TRBJ2-3; D is perhaps TRBD1 or TRBD2 (5 bases each). The V gene's germline CDR1 is SEHNR and CDR2 FQNEAQ (reference sequence). V dropped 5 bases and J dropped 2 bases, with 11 bases sitting between them. The CDR3 runs 14 residues. CDR3 nucleotides: TGTGCCAGCAGCCGAGGGGAATACACAGATACGCAGTATTTT. It encodes CASSRGEYTDTQYF.

The chain recombines TRBV28 with TRBJ2-7; 7 bases match TRBD2. Germline V gives CDR1 MDHEN, CDR2 SYDVKM. Losses at the gene ends were 7 bases for V and 1 base for J; bases not matched to a gene: 10. The CDR3 is made up of 15 amino acids. The CDR3 nucleotides are TGTGCCAGCACCCCTGGGGGGGGAGGATCCTACGAGCAGTACTTC. It translates to CASTPGGGGSYEQYF.

The chain uses TRBV7-9 and TRBJ2-1; the match to TRBD2 covers 9 bases. J lost 8 bases, V lost 2 bases, and 10 bases had no gene match. Looked up from germline, CDR1 is SEHNR and CDR2 is FQNEAQ (reference sequence). The CDR3 covers 16 residues. CDR3: CASSLMPGLAIYEQFF. CDR3 coding DNA: TGTGCCAGCAGCTTAATGCCGGGACTAGCAATATATGAGCAGTTCTTC.